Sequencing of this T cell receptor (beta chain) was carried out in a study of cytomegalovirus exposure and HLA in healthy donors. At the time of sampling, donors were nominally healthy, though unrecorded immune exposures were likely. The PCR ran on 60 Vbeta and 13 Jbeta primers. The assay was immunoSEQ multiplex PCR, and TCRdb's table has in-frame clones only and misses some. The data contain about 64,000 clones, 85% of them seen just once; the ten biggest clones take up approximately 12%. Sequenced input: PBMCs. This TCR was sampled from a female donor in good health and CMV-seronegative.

CDR3 sequence (DNA): TGCGCCAGCAGCCGAGTCGTCACTAGAAGCTCCTACAATGAGCAGTTCTTC. Encoded protein: CASSRVVTRSSYNEQFF. The rearrangement links TRBV4-1 to TRBJ2-1; tentative D call: TRBD2 (5 bases). Germline lookup yields CDR1 MGHRA and CDR2 YSYEKL. V was cut by 4 bases and J by 0 bases, with 16 bases left in between. This CDR3 is built from 17 residues.